These 24 T cell receptor beta chains originate from one sample sequenced in a study of blood T cell repertoires in COVID-19. The method was immunoSEQ multiplex PCR; TCRdb's version includes in-frame clones alone and lacks a portion of them. Among about 220,000 clones listed, 85% were seen once. Source material: peripheral blood. The receptors here all came from a man in his fifties who had recovered from COVID-19.

The rearrangement links TRBV19 to TRBJ1-1; D uncertain. Germline V gene sequence: CDR1 LNHDA, CDR2 SQIVND (reference sequence). V was cut by 2 bases and J by 0 bases, with 4 bases left in between. The CDR3 is made up of 13 amino acids. The CDR3 loop reads CASSITLNTEAFF. In nucleotides, the CDR3 is TGTGCCAGTAGTATAACTCTGAACACTGAAGCTTTCTTT.

This clone has a handful of counts. The J gene is TRBJ2-7, the V gene TRBV7-9, with D possibly TRBD2 on 5 matching bases. This CDR3 comprises 13 residues. The germline V gene encodes CDR1 SEHNR and CDR2 FQNEAQ (reference sequence). Trimming removed 5 bases from V and 7 bases from J, with 15 bases in between. As DNA, the CDR3 is TGTGCCAGCAGCCCAGAGGCTAGCATGGAGCAGTACTTC. Protein: CASSPEASMEQYF. Full variable domain (outside the CDR3, taken from reference TRBV7-9 and TRBJ2-7): DTGVSQNPRHKITKRGQNVTFRCDPISEHNRLYWYRQTLGQGPEFLTYFQNEAQLEKSRLLSDRFSAERPKGSFSTLEIQRTEQGDSAMYLCASSPEASMEQYFGPGTRLTVT.

This rearrangement joins TRBV15 to TRBJ2-5; the D gene is possibly TRBD2 (5 bases). Per germline, CDR1 LNHNV and CDR2 YYDKDF (reference sequence). V was cut by 0 bases and J by 7 bases, with 12 bases left in between. The CDR3 is 14 amino acids. CDR3 DNA sequence: TGTGCCACCAGCAGAGATGATGCAGGAGGGACCCAGTACTTC. As protein: CATSRDDAGGTQYF.

The chain has TRBV4-1 and TRBJ1-1; the match to TRBD1 covers 12 bases. This CDR3 comprises 15 residues. Trimming cost V 7 bases and J 6 bases; bases outside gene matches: 9. Germline V lookup: CDR1 MGHRA, CDR2 YSYEKL. The CDR3 loop is CASTGTGGARSEAFF. In DNA, the CDR3 is TGCGCCAGCACCGGGACAGGGGGCGCGAGGTCTGAAGCTTTCTTT.

The chain is built from TRBV5-5 and TRBJ2-1, with D possibly being TRBD1 (5 bases). Looked up from germline, CDR1 is SGHKS and CDR2 is YYEKEE (reference sequence). The CDR3 has 14 amino acids. The V end lost 2 bases, the J end lost 7 bases, and 13 bases lay between the germline ends. CDR3 region: CASSLEATVNEQFF. The CDR3 DNA reads as TGTGCCAGCAGCTTAGAGGCGACAGTTAATGAGCAGTTCTTC.

This sequence joins TRBV6-5 and TRBJ2-7, with TRBD2 matching 13 bases. Trimming at V came to 6 bases and at J to 1 base, leaving 0 bases not matched to a gene. Per the germline V gene, CDR1 is MNHEY and CDR2 is SVGAGI. The CDR3 has 14 amino acids. The CDR3 DNA follows: TGTGCCAGCAGGACTAGCGGGAGGTCCTACGAGCAGTACTTC. Protein: CASRTSGRSYEQYF.

J is TRBJ2-7 and V is TRBV3-1 (or the pseudogene TRBV3-2); 13 bases line up with TRBD2. The CDR3 totals 18 residues. Germline V CDR1 and CDR2: LGHDT, YNNKEL (reference sequence). Trimming removed 1 base from V and 4 bases from J; junction bases left unmatched: 10. The CDR3 region is CASSQGTSGRKGFYEQYF. The CDR3 nucleotides are TGTGCCAGCAGCCAAGGGACTAGCGGGAGAAAAGGTTTTTACGAGCAGTACTTC.

The chain carries TRBV25-1 and TRBJ2-1; 10 bases align to TRBD1. V lost 5 bases, J lost 6 bases, and 7 bases stayed unmatched. Germline values: CDR1 MGHDK, CDR2 SYGVNS. The CDR3 contains 15 residues. The CDR3 sequence is CASSSSGTGVNEQFF. The CDR3 nucleotides are TGTGCCAGCAGTTCCTCCGGGACAGGGGTCAATGAGCAGTTCTTC.

The rearrangement links TRBV7-8 to TRBJ2-7, with 9 bases fitting TRBD1. Unmatched junction bases numbered 7, after V lost 0 bases and J lost 7 bases. The CDR3 is made up of 15 amino acids. Germline V lookup: CDR1 SGHVS, CDR2 FQNEAQ. CDR3 residues: CASSLAQQGAREQYF. The CDR3, as DNA: TGTGCCAGCAGCTTAGCGCAACAGGGGGCGCGAGAGCAGTACTTC.

This clone was counted a single time. This sequence joins TRBV28 and TRBJ2-5; TRBD1 agrees at 7 bases. V lost 4 bases, J lost 4 bases, and 12 bases stayed unmatched. There are 16 residues in the CDR3. In germline, CDR1 is MDHEN, CDR2 SYDVKM. CDR3 residues: CASSSPRQGRAETQYF. CDR3 in DNA: TGTGCCAGCAGTTCCCCCAGACAGGGACGCGCAGAGACCCAGTACTTC.

The J gene is TRBJ2-7, the V gene TRBV4-1; 9 bases line up with TRBD2. CDR3 length: 16 residues. With V trimmed by 3 bases and J by 5 bases, 11 bases remained unmatched. From germline, CDR1 is MGHRA and CDR2 YSYEKL. Here the CDR3 DNA reads TGCGCCAGCAGCCACTCAATAGCGGGAGCGCTAAACGAGCAGTACTTC. Protein sequence: CASSHSIAGALNEQYF.

This rearrangement joins TRBV28 to TRBJ2-3; the match to TRBD2 covers 9 bases. The CDR3 extends over 14 amino acids. The V and J ends lost 9 bases and 4 bases, in that order; junction bases with no gene match: 8. Germline CDR1 reads MDHEN; CDR2 reads SYDVKM. Written as DNA, the CDR3 is TGTGCCAGTTTTAGCGGGAGAAGGGCAGATACGCAGTATTTT. Translation gives CASFSGRRADTQYF. Supplemented by reference TRBV28 and TRBJ2-3, the full variable domain reads DVKVTQSSRYLVKRTGEKVFLECVQDMDHENMFWYRQDPGLGLRLIYFSYDVKMKEKGDIPEGYSVSREKKERFSLILESASTNQTSMYLCASFSGRRADTQYFGPGTRLTVL.

The chain employs TRBV18 and TRBJ1-1; 7 bases map to TRBD1. The length of the CDR3 is 16 residues. CDR1 is KGHSH, CDR2 LQKENI, per germline. V gave up 3 bases and J gave up 1 base; unmatched junction bases: 8. The CDR3 loop is CASSPKTGRGNTEAFF. In nucleotides, the CDR3 is TGTGCCAGCTCACCTAAGACAGGGCGGGGGAACACTGAAGCTTTCTTT. Full variable domain (missing parts from reference TRBV18 and TRBJ1-1): NAGVMQNPRHLVRRRGQEARLRCSPMKGHSHVYWYRQLPEEGLKFMVYLQKENIIDESGMPKERFSAEFPKEGPSILRIQQVVRGDSAAYFCASSPKTGRGNTEAFFGQGTRLTVV.

The table lists this clone with a few counts. V usage is TRBV6-1 and J usage is TRBJ2-7; 9 bases align to TRBD2. Germline lookup yields CDR1 MNHNS and CDR2 SASEGT. The CDR3 runs to 15 residues. The ends lost 3 bases at V and 6 bases at J; junction bases unmatched: 9. The CDR3 sequence is CASSEEVSGSVEQYF. The CDR3 DNA sequence: TGTGCCAGCAGTGAGGAAGTTAGCGGGAGTGTCGAGCAGTACTTC.

The CDR3 region has the DNA TGTGCCAGCAGTGAAAGTGGGGGGTATACGCAGTATTTT. Amino acids: CASSESGGYTQYF. This sequence joins TRBV6-1 and TRBJ2-3; weak D call: TRBD2 (6 bases). The CDR3 has 13 amino acids. CDR1 and CDR2 (germline): MNHNS, SASEGT. V dropped 2 bases and J dropped 7 bases, with 10 bases sitting between them.

This chain uses TRBV5-1 with TRBJ1-2, with 7 bases that match TRBD1. Germline CDR1 reads SGHRS; CDR2 reads YFSETQ. Trimming removed 3 bases from V and 2 bases from J; junction bases left unmatched: 7. The CDR3 runs 15 residues. The CDR3 protein is CASSSGQAGNYGYTF. CDR3 coding DNA: TGCGCCAGCAGCTCTGGACAGGCTGGCAACTATGGCTACACCTTC. The whole variable domain, filled in from reference TRBV5-1 and TRBJ1-2, reads KAGVTQTPRYLIKTRGQQVTLSCSPISGHRSVSWYQQTPGQGLQFLFEYFSETQRNKGNFPGRFSGRQFSNSRSEMNVSTLELGDSALYLCASSSGQAGNYGYTFGSGTRLTVV.

The chain couples TRBV19 to TRBJ1-1; TRBD1 matches 7 bases. The germline V gene has CDR1 LNHDA and CDR2 SQIVND (reference sequence). The CDR3 sequence is 14 residues long. V lost 6 bases and J lost 1; bases outside the gene matches: 5. The CDR3 region has the DNA TGTGCCAGTAGCTCCAGGGGGGAGAACACTGAAGCTTTCTTT. Its protein is CASSSRGENTEAFF.

The chain uses TRBV9 and TRBJ1-2; TRBD1 matches at 10 bases. Germline V lookup: CDR1 SGDLS, CDR2 YYNGEE. Unmatched junction bases numbered 15, after V lost 3 bases and J lost 7 bases. The CDR3 extends over 17 amino acids. The CDR3 loop reads CASSDSYGTGDFGGYTF. CDR3 nucleotides: TGTGCCAGCAGCGACAGTTACGGGACAGGGGATTTCGGTGGCTACACCTTC.

V usage is TRBV5-1 and J usage is TRBJ1-6; 9 bases are a match to TRBD1. Trimming took 3 bases from V and 8 from J; bases not matched to a gene: 15. CDR3 size: 18 residues. The germline V gene has CDR1 SGHRS and CDR2 YFSETQ. CDR3 protein: CASSWTGSGQGIDSPLHF. Written as DNA, the CDR3 is TGCGCCAGCAGCTGGACGGGAAGCGGACAGGGGATCGATTCACCCCTCCACTTT.

J is TRBJ2-1 and V is TRBV11-3; the D is unclear. CDR3 length: 13 amino acids. Germline V CDR1 and CDR2: SGHNT, YENEEA. The ends were cut back, 1 base at V and 9 bases at J, with 10 bases in the middle. This CDR3 reads CASSLARISEQFF. In DNA, the CDR3 is TGTGCCAGCAGCTTAGCCCGAATTAGTGAGCAGTTCTTC.

The chain carries TRBV5-6 and TRBJ2-5; TRBD2 matches at 8 bases. This CDR3 has 14 amino acids. CDR1 is SGHDT, CDR2 YYEEEE, per germline. Trimming cost V 7 bases and J 5 bases; bases outside gene matches: 10. The CDR3 bases are TGTGCCAGCTTTGCTGGACTAGCAGGCGAGACCCAGTACTTC. This codes for CASFAGLAGETQYF.

This chain links TRBV5-1 with TRBJ2-3; possibly TRBD1 for D (6 bases). Germline CDR1 reads SGHRS; CDR2 reads YFSETQ. V dropped 4 bases and J dropped 2 bases, with 14 bases sitting between them. This CDR3 is built from 15 residues. This CDR3 reads CASSHSGHNTDTQYF. CDR3 sequence (DNA): TGCGCCAGCAGCCATTCGGGACATAACACAGATACGCAGTATTTT. The variable domain in full, completed from reference TRBV5-1 and TRBJ2-3, reads KAGVTQTPRYLIKTRGQQVTLSCSPISGHRSVSWYQQTPGQGLQFLFEYFSETQRNKGNFPGRFSGRQFSNSRSEMNVSTLELGDSALYLCASSHSGHNTDTQYFGPGTRLTVL.

This chain joins TRBV4-1 and TRBJ2-7; perhaps TRBD1 as D (5 bases). Deletions cut 1 base from V and 4 bases from J, with 11 bases between. The CDR3 is made up of 14 amino acids. CDR1 and CDR2 (germline): MGHRA, YSYEKL. CDR3 nucleotide sequence: TGCGCCAGCAGCCAAGGTTTGACAGCTTACGAGCAGTACTTC. Translating gives CASSQGLTAYEQYF.

This chain connects TRBV14 to TRBJ2-7; maybe TRBD1 (6 bases). Per the germline V gene, CDR1 is SGHDN and CDR2 is FVKESK. The CDR3 loop spans 15 amino acids. Trimming removed 2 bases from V and 1 base from J, with 12 bases in between. Here the CDR3 reads CASSQTGTLSYEQYF. The CDR3 DNA reads TGTGCCAGCAGCCAAACCGGGACACTTTCCTACGAGCAGTACTTC.